This T cell receptor beta chain was sequenced during a study of T cells in Graves' hyperthyroidism and ophthalmopathy. The CDR3 covers 15 residues. V was clipped by 4 bases and J by 8 bases, with 17 bases between them. From germline, CDR1 is LGHNA and CDR2 YNFKEQ. Lactation, pregnancy, other autoimmune disease or uncontrolled infection led to exclusion of patients. RNA transcripts served as the template for amplifying TCR beta CDR3 regions. In the first-round RT-PCR of the TCR CDR3, the HTBI primer set was used. Each CDR3 protein is one row after TCRdb ran MiXCR on the multiplex PCR reads. This sample has about 640,000 distinct CDR3 sequences; around 21% occur once, and the top ten carry around a third. Comments on this clonotype: What it binds is not known.

Study-wide results and limits: The model's output predicted ophthalmopathy at a median of roughly 6.9 months prior to onset.

The rearrangement links TRBV4-2 to TRBJ1-4; D is perhaps TRBD1 (6 bases). The material sequenced was blood. The source is a young man with Graves' ophthalmopathy. Here the CDR3 reads CASSPTRGGREKLFF. The DNA of the CDR3 is TGTGCCAGCAGCCCAACCCGTGGGGGCAGGGAAAAACTGTTTTTT.